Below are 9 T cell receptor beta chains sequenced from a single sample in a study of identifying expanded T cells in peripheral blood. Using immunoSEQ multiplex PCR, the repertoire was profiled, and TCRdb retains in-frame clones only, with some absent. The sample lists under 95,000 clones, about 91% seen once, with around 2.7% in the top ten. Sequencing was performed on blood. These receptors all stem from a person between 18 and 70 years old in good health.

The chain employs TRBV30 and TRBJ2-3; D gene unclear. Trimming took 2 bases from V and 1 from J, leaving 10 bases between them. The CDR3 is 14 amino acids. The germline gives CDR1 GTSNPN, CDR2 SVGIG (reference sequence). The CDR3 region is CAWSLILGTDTQYF. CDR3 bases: TGTGCCTGGAGTCTGATCCTCGGCACAGATACGCAGTATTTT.

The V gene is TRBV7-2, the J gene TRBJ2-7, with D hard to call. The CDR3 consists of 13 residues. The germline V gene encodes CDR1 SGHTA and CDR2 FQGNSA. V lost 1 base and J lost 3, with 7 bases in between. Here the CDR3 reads CASSLGYGYEQYF. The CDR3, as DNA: TGTGCCAGCAGCTTAGGGTACGGCTACGAGCAGTACTTC.

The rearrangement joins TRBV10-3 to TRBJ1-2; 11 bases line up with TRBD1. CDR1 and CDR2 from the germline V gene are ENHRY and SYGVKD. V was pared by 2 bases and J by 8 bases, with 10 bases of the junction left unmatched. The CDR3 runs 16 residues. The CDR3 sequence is CAISETEPDRGRGYTF. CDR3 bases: TGTGCCATCAGTGAGACAGAGCCGGACAGGGGGCGAGGCTACACCTTC.

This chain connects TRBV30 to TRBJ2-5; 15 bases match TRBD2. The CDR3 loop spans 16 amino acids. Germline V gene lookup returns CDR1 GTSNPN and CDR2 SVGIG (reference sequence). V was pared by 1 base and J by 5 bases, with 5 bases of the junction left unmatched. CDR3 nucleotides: TGTGCCTGGAGTGAAGGACTAGCGGGGGGGCGGGAGACCCAGTACTTC. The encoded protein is CAWSEGLAGGRETQYF.

Written as DNA, the CDR3 is TGTGCCAGCAACTTAGCGGGAGGCCGAGTGGAGACCCAGTACTTC. The encoded protein is CASNLAGGRVETQYF. J is TRBJ2-5 and V is TRBV9; the match to TRBD2 covers 10 bases. CDR1 is SGDLS, CDR2 YYNGEE, per germline. This CDR3 contains 15 residues. The V gene end was trimmed by 6 bases and the J gene end by 5 bases; junction bases not matched to a gene: 10.

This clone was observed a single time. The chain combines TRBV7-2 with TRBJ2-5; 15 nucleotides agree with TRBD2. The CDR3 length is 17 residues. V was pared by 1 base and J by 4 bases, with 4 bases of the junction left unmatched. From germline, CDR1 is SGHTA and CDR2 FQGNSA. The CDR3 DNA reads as TGTGCCAGCAGCTTAGGGACTAGCGGGAGGGCCCTAGAGACCCAGTACTTC. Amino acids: CASSLGTSGRALETQYF.

The CDR3 loop is CASTRDRGQIPFF. The CDR3, as DNA: TGTGCCAGCACCCGGGACAGGGGGCAGATACCTTTCTTT. This chain joins TRBV11-2 and TRBJ1-1; 12 nucleotides agree with TRBD1. V shed 7 bases, J shed 12 bases, and the junction held 9 bases outside the gene matches. This CDR3 has 13 amino acids. Looked up from germline, CDR1 is SGHAT and CDR2 is FQNNGV.

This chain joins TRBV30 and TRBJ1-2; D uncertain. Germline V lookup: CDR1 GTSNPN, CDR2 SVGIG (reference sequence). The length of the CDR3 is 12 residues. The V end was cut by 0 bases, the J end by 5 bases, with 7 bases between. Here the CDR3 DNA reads TGTGCCTGGAGTGTACTGAGGTATGGCTACACCTTC. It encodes CAWSVLRYGYTF.

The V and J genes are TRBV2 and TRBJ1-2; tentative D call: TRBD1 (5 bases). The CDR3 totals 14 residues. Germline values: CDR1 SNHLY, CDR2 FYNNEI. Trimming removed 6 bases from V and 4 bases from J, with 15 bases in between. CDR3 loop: CASSLAGGGYGYTF. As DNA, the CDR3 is TGTGCCAGCAGCCTTGCGGGGGGTGGCTATGGCTACACCTTC. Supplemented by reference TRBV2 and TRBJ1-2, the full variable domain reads EPEVTQTPSHQVTQMGQEVILRCVPISNHLYFYWYRQILGQKVEFLVSFYNNEISEKSEIFDDQFSVERPDGSNFTLKIRSTKLEDSAMYFCASSLAGGGYGYTFGSGTRLTVV.